The rows below give T cell receptor beta chains drawn from one sample of a study. TCRdb used MiXCR to reprocess the RT-PCR reads, holding one entry per CDR3 protein. Among approximately 720,000 distinct CDR3 sequences listed, 12% to 15% were seen once. Sequenced input: memory CD4+ T cells from blood. These receptor sequences come from a female donor in good health, serving as a healthy control. CDR3s include the opening cysteine and the closing phenylalanine or tryptophan. D genes are given only for firm matches. Size values are once, few and many counts, or a class for expanded clones, and some rows have none.

j_gene: TRBJ1-2
v_gene: TRBV7-9
abundance: many
d_gene: NA
CDR3aa: CASSQENYGYTF
CDR3nt: TGTGCCAGCAGCCAGGAGAACTATGGCTACACCTTC

j_gene: TRBJ1-2
v_gene: TRBV5-6
abundance: many
d_gene: TRBD1
CDR3aa: CASSLQGVPRGYTF
CDR3nt: TGTGCCAGCAGCTTACAGGGGGTGCCGCGTGGCTACACCTTC

j_gene: TRBJ2-2
v_gene: TRBV27
abundance: NA
d_gene: TRBD2
CDR3aa: CASSSVGLAGEVTGELFF
CDR3nt: TGTGCCAGCAGTTCAGTGGGACTAGCGGGAGAGGTCACCGGGGAGCTGTTTTTT

j_gene: TRBJ1-1
v_gene: TRBV27
abundance: many
d_gene: NA
CDR3aa: CASRQGSAAFF
CDR3nt: TGTGCCAGCAGACAGGGTAGTGCAGCTTTCTTT

j_gene: TRBJ2-7
v_gene: TRBV15
abundance: few
d_gene: NA
CDR3aa: CATSRDREGAYEQYF
CDR3nt: TGTGCCACCAGCAGAGATCGGGAAGGGGCATACGAGCAGTACTTC

j_gene: TRBJ2-3
v_gene: TRBV5-1
abundance: few
d_gene: NA
CDR3aa: CASSLARQRTDTQYF
CDR3nt: TGCGCCAGCAGCTTGGCCAGACAGAGGACAGATACGCAGTATTTT

j_gene: TRBJ1-3
v_gene: TRBV20-1
abundance: few
d_gene: NA
CDR3aa: CSARAGTAGNTIYF
CDR3nt: TGCAGTGCTAGAGCGGGGACTGCTGGAAACACCATATATTTT

j_gene: TRBJ1-1
v_gene: TRBV29-1
abundance: many
d_gene: TRBD1
CDR3aa: CSVATGGRAEAFF
CDR3nt: TGCAGCGTAGCCACAGGGGGCAGGGCTGAAGCTTTCTTT

j_gene: TRBJ1-2
v_gene: TRBV12-3/TRBV12-4
abundance: many
d_gene: TRBD1
CDR3aa: CASSPDRGRSYGYTF
CDR3nt: TGTGCCAGCAGCCCAGACAGGGGGCGAAGCTATGGCTACACCTTC

j_gene: TRBJ2-5
v_gene: TRBV6-6
abundance: NA
d_gene: NA
CDR3aa: CASGPGQETQYF
CDR3nt: TGTGCCAGCGGGCCAGGCCAAGAGACCCAGTACTTC

j_gene: TRBJ2-1
v_gene: TRBV6-6
abundance: few
d_gene: TRBD1
CDR3aa: CATFPTGGDHTEQFF
CDR3nt: TGTGCCACTTTCCCCACAGGGGGCGACCACACTGAGCAGTTCTTC

j_gene: TRBJ2-1
v_gene: TRBV5-6
abundance: few
d_gene: NA
CDR3aa: CASSLFANTYNEQFF
CDR3nt: TGTGCCAGCAGCTTGTTCGCCAACACCTACAATGAGCAGTTCTTC

j_gene: TRBJ1-5
v_gene: TRBV2
abundance: NA
d_gene: NA
CDR3aa: CASSWEREWGIYPQHF
CDR3nt: TGTGCCAGCTCGTGGGAAAGGGAGTGGGGAATCTATCCCCAGCATTTT

j_gene: TRBJ2-7
v_gene: TRBV7-2
abundance: NA
d_gene: TRBD2
CDR3aa: CASSFPSGGHYEQYF
CDR3nt: TGTGCCAGCAGCTTCCCTAGCGGGGGTCACTACGAGCAGTACTTC

j_gene: TRBJ2-1
v_gene: TRBV7-3
abundance: few
d_gene: TRBD2
CDR3aa: CASSSILAGFSHNEQFF
CDR3nt: TGTGCCAGCAGCTCAATTTTAGCGGGATTCTCCCACAATGAGCAGTTCTTC

j_gene: TRBJ1-2
v_gene: TRBV29-1
abundance: few
d_gene: NA
CDR3aa: CSVGFGANYGYTF
CDR3nt: TGCAGCGTTGGGTTCGGGGCTAACTATGGCTACACCTTC

j_gene: TRBJ2-3
v_gene: TRBV5-6
abundance: NA
d_gene: NA
CDR3aa: CASSLGTTLKGQYF
CDR3nt: TGTGCCAGCAGCTTGGGGACTACCCTGAAGGGGCAGTATTTT

j_gene: TRBJ1-1
v_gene: TRBV30
abundance: NA
d_gene: NA
CDR3aa: CAWKVKGVEYTEAFF
CDR3nt: TGTGCCTGGAAGGTTAAGGGGGTGGAATACACTGAAGCTTTCTTT

j_gene: TRBJ1-5
v_gene: TRBV2
abundance: few
d_gene: TRBD1
CDR3aa: CASTQGAGAHQPQHF
CDR3nt: TGTGCCAGCACCCAGGGGGCGGGGGCACACCAGCCCCAGCATTTT

j_gene: TRBJ2-5
v_gene: TRBV5-1
abundance: few
d_gene: TRBD2
CDR3aa: CASSTRTSAWETQYF
CDR3nt: TGCGCCAGCAGCACACGCACTAGCGCGTGGGAGACCCAGTACTTC

j_gene: TRBJ1-5
v_gene: TRBV9
abundance: few
d_gene: TRBD1
CDR3aa: CASNFDGTDNQPQHF
CDR3nt: TGTGCCAGCAACTTCGACGGGACAGACAATCAGCCCCAGCATTTT

j_gene: TRBJ1-5
v_gene: TRBV12-3/TRBV12-4
abundance: few
d_gene: NA
CDR3aa: CASSFNQGSNQPQHF
CDR3nt: TGTGCCAGCAGTTTCAATCAGGGGAGCAATCAGCCCCAGCATTTT

j_gene: TRBJ2-7
v_gene: TRBV20-1
abundance: many
d_gene: NA
CDR3aa: CSARGGSSYEQYF
CDR3nt: TGCAGTGCTAGGGGAGGTAGCTCCTACGAGCAGTACTTC

j_gene: TRBJ2-5
v_gene: TRBV20-1
abundance: NA
d_gene: NA
CDR3aa: CSAQGLGGGGETQYF
CDR3nt: TGCAGTGCTCAAGGTCTTGGCGGGGGCGGAGAGACCCAGTACTTC

j_gene: TRBJ2-1
v_gene: TRBV20-1
abundance: NA
d_gene: NA
CDR3aa: CSVEEMASEQFF
CDR3nt: TGCAGTGTCGAAGAGATGGCGAGTGAGCAGTTCTTC

j_gene: TRBJ1-1
v_gene: TRBV6-5
abundance: many
d_gene: NA
CDR3aa: CASRGGPLNTEAFF
CDR3nt: TGTGCCAGCAGGGGCGGACCGTTGAACACTGAAGCTTTCTTT

j_gene: TRBJ2-7
v_gene: TRBV7-2
abundance: few
d_gene: NA
CDR3aa: CASSPQSRGSEQYF
CDR3nt: TGTGCCAGCAGCCCGCAATCTAGGGGATCCGAGCAGTACTTC

j_gene: TRBJ1-2
v_gene: TRBV3-1
abundance: few
d_gene: NA
CDR3aa: CASSQGNTYGYTF
CDR3nt: TGTGCCAGCAGCCAAGGTAACACCTATGGCTACACCTTC

j_gene: TRBJ2-7
v_gene: TRBV29-1
abundance: many
d_gene: TRBD1
CDR3aa: CSVGTVHYEQYF
CDR3nt: TGCAGCGTCGGGACAGTACACTACGAGCAGTACTTC

j_gene: TRBJ2-7
v_gene: TRBV29-1
abundance: many
d_gene: NA
CDR3aa: CSVEPVTGYEQYF
CDR3nt: TGCAGCGTTGAACCGGTAACGGGCTACGAGCAGTACTTC

j_gene: TRBJ1-2
v_gene: TRBV6-5
abundance: NA
d_gene: TRBD1
CDR3aa: CASSYVEGGGGYTF
CDR3nt: TGTGCCAGCAGTTACGTGGAGGGAGGGGGCGGCTACACCTTC

j_gene: TRBJ2-3
v_gene: TRBV20-1
abundance: few
d_gene: TRBD2
CDR3aa: CSARFAGVSTDTQYF
CDR3nt: TGCAGTGCTAGATTCGCGGGAGTAAGCACAGATACGCAGTATTTT

j_gene: TRBJ2-5
v_gene: TRBV20-1
abundance: few
d_gene: NA
CDR3aa: CSAGGGGGYQETQYF
CDR3nt: TGCAGTGCTGGAGGGGGAGGGGGGTACCAAGAGACCCAGTACTTC

j_gene: TRBJ1-2
v_gene: TRBV10-3
abundance: NA
d_gene: TRBD1
CDR3aa: CAIRGQSTGEGYTF
CDR3nt: TGTGCCATTCGGGGACAGTCCACGGGTGAAGGCTACACCTTC

j_gene: TRBJ2-7
v_gene: TRBV20-1
abundance: many
d_gene: TRBD2
CDR3aa: CSANKGSGSSYEQYF
CDR3nt: TGCAGTGCTAATAAGGGGAGCGGGAGCTCCTACGAGCAGTACTTC

j_gene: TRBJ1-6
v_gene: TRBV5-1
abundance: few
d_gene: NA
CDR3aa: CASALGQSTSPLHF
CDR3nt: TGCGCCAGCGCCTTAGGACAGTCTACTTCACCCCTCCACTTT

j_gene: TRBJ1-2
v_gene: TRBV6-7
abundance: few
d_gene: NA
CDR3aa: CASRAGIVYGYTF
CDR3nt: TGTGCCAGCAGGGCGGGGATCGTCTATGGCTACACCTTC